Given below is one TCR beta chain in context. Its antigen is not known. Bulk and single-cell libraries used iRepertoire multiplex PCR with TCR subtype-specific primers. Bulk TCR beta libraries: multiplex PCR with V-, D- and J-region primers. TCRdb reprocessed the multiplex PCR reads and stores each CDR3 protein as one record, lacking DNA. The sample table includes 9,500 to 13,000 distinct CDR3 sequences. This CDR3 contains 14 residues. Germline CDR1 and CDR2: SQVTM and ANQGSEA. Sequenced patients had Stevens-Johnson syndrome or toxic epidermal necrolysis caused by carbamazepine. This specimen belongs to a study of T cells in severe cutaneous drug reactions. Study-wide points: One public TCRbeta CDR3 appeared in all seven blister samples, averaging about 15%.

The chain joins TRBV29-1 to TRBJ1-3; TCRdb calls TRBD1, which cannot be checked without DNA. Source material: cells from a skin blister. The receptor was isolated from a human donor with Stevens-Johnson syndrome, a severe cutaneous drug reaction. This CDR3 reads CSALPWQGGNTIYF.